Following are 12 T cell receptor beta chains from one sample sequenced in a study of technical replicates of blood from four donors. Some clones are missing from TCRdb's copy, which holds only in-frame ones; the method was immunoSEQ multiplex PCR. The sample has 90,000 to 100,000 clones, about 95% seen once; the top ten hold 0.33%. The material sequenced was T cells isolated from PBMCs. All receptors derive from a human donor in good health.

V gene TRBV19 combines with J gene TRBJ2-2, with unresolved D. This CDR3 has 14 amino acids. The V end lost 6 bases, the J end lost 3 bases, and 11 bases lay between the germline ends. Germline CDR1 LNHDA, CDR2 SQIVND (reference sequence). CDR3 sequence (DNA): TGTGCCAGTAGCTCCGGTCTGGACACCGGGGAGCTGTTTTTT. Its protein product is CASSSGLDTGELFF.

The chain links TRBV19 to TRBJ1-2, with TRBD1 identical over 7 bases. Germline CDR1 reads LNHDA; CDR2 reads SQIVND (reference sequence). This CDR3 is 12 amino acids long. The V and J ends lost 6 bases and 8 bases, in that order; junction bases with no gene match: 6. CDR3 loop: CASSIDREGYTF. The CDR3 DNA sequence: TGTGCCAGTAGCATCGACAGGGAAGGCTACACCTTC.

The chain is built from TRBV2 and TRBJ2-5; D possibly corresponds to TRBD2 (6 bases). Germline CDR1 is SNHLY and CDR2 is FYNNEI. The CDR3 spans 14 residues. V was trimmed by 3 bases and J by 4 bases, leaving 12 bases between them. The CDR3 loop reads CASSERGEGETQYF. The DNA of the CDR3 is TGTGCCAGCAGTGAGCGGGGCGAGGGAGAGACCCAGTACTTC.

This chain joins TRBV6-1 and TRBJ1-5, with D maybe TRBD1 (5 bases). The CDR3 totals 17 residues. Germline-derived CDR1 and CDR2 are MNHNS and SASEGT. V was cut by 2 bases and J by 5 bases, with 19 bases left in between. The CDR3 bases are TGTGCCAGCAGTGAAAGGAGGGGAGGGACGCGAGATCAGCCCCAGCATTTT. It is translated as CASSERRGGTRDQPQHF.

The chain employs TRBV27 and TRBJ2-7; tentatively, D is TRBD2 (6 bases). The CDR3 runs 14 residues. Germline lookup yields CDR1 MNHEY and CDR2 SMNVEV (reference sequence). Trimming stripped 3 bases from V and 0 bases from J, with 9 bases between. The CDR3 coding sequence is TGTGCCAGCAGTTTCGGGGGAGCCTCCTACGAGCAGTACTTC. It specifies CASSFGGASYEQYF.

The J gene is TRBJ1-2, the V gene TRBV10-3; 8 bases line up with TRBD1. CDR1 ENHRY and CDR2 SYGVKD come from the germline V gene. The CDR3 has 16 amino acids. Trimming took 8 bases from V and 7 from J; bases not matched to a gene: 18. CDR3 nucleotide sequence: TGTGCCATCGTACAGGACAGGGATAGTGGAGACGGTGGCTACACCTTC. This encodes CAIVQDRDSGDGGYTF.

This clone was found a few times. The rearrangement joins TRBV10-3 to TRBJ2-2, with D perhaps matching TRBD2 (5 bases). Trimming cost V 5 bases and J 5 bases, with 15 bases left between them. The CDR3 runs to 15 residues. CDR1 is ENHRY, CDR2 SYGVKD, per germline. The CDR3 protein is CAISPGGGLTGELFF. The DNA for the CDR3 is TGTGCCATCAGTCCTGGAGGAGGATTAACCGGGGAGCTGTTTTTT.

This chain connects TRBV18 to TRBJ1-1; D gene uncertain. The germline V gene has CDR1 KGHSH and CDR2 LQKENI. Trimming took off 0 bases at V and 4 bases at J, with 6 bases between the two ends. The CDR3 totals 13 residues. CDR3 amino acids: CASSPPAGTEAFF. CDR3 DNA sequence: TGTGCCAGCTCACCACCGGCGGGCACTGAAGCTTTCTTT.

The chain carries TRBV7-9 and TRBJ2-1; 7 bases are a match to TRBD1. CDR1 SEHNR and CDR2 FQNEAQ come from the germline V gene (reference sequence). The CDR3 is 14 residues long. The trim removed 6 bases at V and 3 bases at J, leaving 5 bases unmatched. The CDR3 sequence: CASRTGFDYNEQFF. CDR3 coding DNA: TGTGCCAGCAGGACAGGGTTTGACTACAATGAGCAGTTCTTC.

The gene calls are TRBV7-9 and TRBJ2-1; 7 positions match TRBD2. In germline, CDR1 is SEHNR, CDR2 FQNEAQ (reference sequence). Unmatched junction bases numbered 15, after V lost 5 bases and J lost 2 bases. The CDR3 has 18 residues. CDR3 sequence (DNA): TGTGCCAGCAGCCTTGATATCCTAGGGAGGGGTACCTACAATGAGCAGTTCTTC. It yields the protein CASSLDILGRGTYNEQFF.

The rearrangement uses TRBV2 and TRBJ2-3, with TRBD2 matching over 8 bases. This CDR3 contains 14 residues. The germline V gene encodes CDR1 SNHLY and CDR2 FYNNEI. The ends lost 5 bases at V and 5 bases at J; junction bases unmatched: 6. The CDR3 DNA follows: TGTGCCAGCAGTCAGCGGGAGTGGAGAGATACGCAGTATTTT. This sequence encodes CASSQREWRDTQYF.

This clone was seen once. The J gene is TRBJ2-5, the V gene TRBV5-4; perhaps TRBD1 as D (5 bases). The CDR3 is made up of 14 amino acids. The germline gives CDR1 SGHNT, CDR2 YYREEE (reference sequence). Trimming stripped 0 bases from V and 3 bases from J, with 9 bases between. The DNA for the CDR3 is TGTGCCAGCAGCTTGGCCCCAGGGAAAGAGACCCAGTACTTC. This gives the protein CASSLAPGKETQYF. The whole variable domain, remainder taken from reference TRBV5-4 and TRBJ2-5, is ETGVTQSPTHLIKTRGQQVTLRCSSQSGHNTVSWYQQALGQGPQFIFQYYREEENGRGNFPPRFSGLQFPNYSSELNVNALELDDSALYLCASSLAPGKETQYFGPGTRLLVL.